This T cell receptor beta chain was found in a study of blood T cell repertoires in COVID-19. Overall study: COVID-19 samples from acute and convalescent phases originated in the United States, Italy and Spain.

There are a few counts of this clone. Authors' methods: Amplification with reference gene primers provided the estimates of nucleated cell counts. Assay: immunoSEQ multiplex PCR; the TCRdb copy retains only in-frame clones and omits some. Clone size and the V and J calls come from that table; the DNA yielded D and trimming. The sample shows tens of thousands of clones, around 86% of them seen only once. Trimming took 6 bases from V and 8 from J; bases not matched to a gene: 13. This CDR3 is 14 amino acids long. Germline V gene sequence: CDR1 MNHEY, CDR2 SMNVEV (reference sequence). The chain uses TRBV27 and TRBJ2-7; 7 nucleotides line up with TRBD2. The TCR was taken from a woman older than 75 with COVID-19, enrolled during active disease. Sequenced input: peripheral blood. The CDR3 loop is CASRKDREVGQQYF. The CDR3 DNA is TGTGCCAGCAGAAAAGACCGGGAGGTTGGCCAGCAGTACTTC.